The rows below give T cell receptor beta chains drawn from one sample of a study of blood T cell repertoires in COVID-19. The repertoire was sequenced with immunoSEQ multiplex PCR; TCRdb's copy has only in-frame clones and lacks some. This sample carries under 450,000 clones, around 88% of them seen once, and the ten largest clones take 10% to 15%. The specimen was peripheral blood. Every receptor here comes from a woman aged 45-59 years with COVID-19, enrolled during active disease. The conserved cysteine and the conserved F or W are not part of the CDR3 here. D genes are given only for firm matches.

v_call d_call cdr3_aa
TRBV28 TRBD1 ASILTGGGRETQY
TRBV2 NA ASSELSDNEQF
TRBV3-1/TRBV3-2 NA ASSQDLPAEAF
TRBV5-4 NA ASSPTGNTEAF
TRBV6-6 TRBD1 ASSYFPGGPNQPQH
TRBV7-9 TRBD1 ASSWTGRTYEQY
TRBV18 TRBD1 ASSPGQAEAF
TRBV9 NA ASSRQGGIYEQY
TRBV7-2 TRBD1 ASSVWGQGSAEAF
TRBV2 NA ASSQGFYTGELF
TRBV6-6 NA ASSDRLESPLH
TRBV29-1 NA SVAVAARTDTQY
TRBV13 NA ASSLGPIYEQY
TRBV6-5 NA ASNSDLIYNSPLH
TRBV6-5 NA ASSYSGRNTEAF
TRBV29-1 NA SVAGSANTGELF
TRBV5-1 NA ASSLAGQTYGYT
TRBV18 NA ASSDSGVPGNTIY
TRBV2 NA ASSEGPQVNTEAF
TRBV4-2 NA ASSHPQDGYT
TRBV18 TRBD1 ASSRTGENGELF
TRBV6-5 NA ASGRGTDTQY
TRBV19 TRBD1 ASSTPTGGNEKLF
TRBV11-3 TRBD1 ASSYRGVADTQY
TRBV3-1/TRBV3-2 TRBD2 ASSQGLAGPYEQY
TRBV5-1 NA ASSPGNTIY
TRBV5-6 TRBD2 ASSLSPSGVTYEQY
TRBV29-1 NA SVTPTASEGYT
TRBV28 NA ASRPSGHFGGNEQF